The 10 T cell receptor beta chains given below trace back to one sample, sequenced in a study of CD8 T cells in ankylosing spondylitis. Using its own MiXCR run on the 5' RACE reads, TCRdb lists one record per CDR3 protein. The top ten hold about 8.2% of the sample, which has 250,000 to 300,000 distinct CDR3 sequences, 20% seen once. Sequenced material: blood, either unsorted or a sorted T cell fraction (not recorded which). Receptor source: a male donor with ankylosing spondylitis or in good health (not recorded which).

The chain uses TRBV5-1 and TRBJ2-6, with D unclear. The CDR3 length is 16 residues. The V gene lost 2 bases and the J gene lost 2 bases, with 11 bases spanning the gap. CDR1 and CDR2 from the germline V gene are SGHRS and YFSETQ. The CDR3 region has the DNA TGCGCCAGCAGCTTCCTCCAAAGGGCTGGGGCCAACGTCCTGACTTTC. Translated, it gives CASSFLQRAGANVLTF.

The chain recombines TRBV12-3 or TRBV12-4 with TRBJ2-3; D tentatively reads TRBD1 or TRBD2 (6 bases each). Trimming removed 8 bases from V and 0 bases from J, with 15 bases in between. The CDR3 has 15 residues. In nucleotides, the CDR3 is TGTGCCAGCTCCCGGGGGCGGACTAGCACAGATACGCAGTATTTT. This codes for CASSRGRTSTDTQYF.

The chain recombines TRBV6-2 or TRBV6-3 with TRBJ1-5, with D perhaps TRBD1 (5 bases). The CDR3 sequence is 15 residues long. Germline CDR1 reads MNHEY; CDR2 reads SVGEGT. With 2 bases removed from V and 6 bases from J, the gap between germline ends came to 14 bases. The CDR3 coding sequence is TGTGCCAGCAGTTACGGGCAGGGAGTGGGTCAGCCCCAGCATTTT. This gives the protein CASSYGQGVGQPQHF.

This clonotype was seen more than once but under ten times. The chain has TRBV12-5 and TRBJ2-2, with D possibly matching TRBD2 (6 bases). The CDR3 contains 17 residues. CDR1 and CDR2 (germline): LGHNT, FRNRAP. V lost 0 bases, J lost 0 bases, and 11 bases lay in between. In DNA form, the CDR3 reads TGTGCTAGTGGTTTGGTAGTCGGGACTCCGAACACCGGGGAGCTGTTTTTT. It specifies CASGLVVGTPNTGELFF.

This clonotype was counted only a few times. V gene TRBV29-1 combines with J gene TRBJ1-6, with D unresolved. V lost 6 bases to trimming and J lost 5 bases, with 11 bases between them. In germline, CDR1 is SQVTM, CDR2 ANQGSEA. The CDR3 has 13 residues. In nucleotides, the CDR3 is TGCAGCGTCAAACAGAGCCATAATTCACCCCTCCACTTT. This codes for CSVKQSHNSPLHF.

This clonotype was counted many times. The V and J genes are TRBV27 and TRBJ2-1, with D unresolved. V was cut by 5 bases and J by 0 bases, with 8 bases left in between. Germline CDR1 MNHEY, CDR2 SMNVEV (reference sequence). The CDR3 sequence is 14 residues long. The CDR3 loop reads CASSLRGSYNEQFF. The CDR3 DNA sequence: TGTGCCAGCAGTCTCAGAGGCTCCTACAATGAGCAGTTCTTC.

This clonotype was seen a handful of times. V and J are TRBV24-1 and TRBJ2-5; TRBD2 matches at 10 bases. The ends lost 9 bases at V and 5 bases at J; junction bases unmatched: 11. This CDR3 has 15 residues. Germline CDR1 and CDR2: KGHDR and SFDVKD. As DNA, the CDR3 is TGTGCCACCGCTCGGACTAGCGGCGGGGGGGAGACCCAGTACTTC. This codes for CATARTSGGGETQYF.

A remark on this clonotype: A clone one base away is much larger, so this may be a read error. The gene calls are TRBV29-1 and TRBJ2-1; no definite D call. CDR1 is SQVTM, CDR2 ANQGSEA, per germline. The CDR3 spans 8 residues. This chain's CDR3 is CNVGEQFF. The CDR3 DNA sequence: TGCAACGTTGGCGAGCAGTTCTTC.

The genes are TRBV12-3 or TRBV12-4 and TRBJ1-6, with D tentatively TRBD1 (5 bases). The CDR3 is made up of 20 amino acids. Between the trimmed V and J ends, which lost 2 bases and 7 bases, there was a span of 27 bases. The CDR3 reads CASSLRARGILPIKNSPLHF. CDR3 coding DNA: TGTGCCAGCAGTTTAAGGGCTCGGGGCATCCTACCGATAAAAAATTCACCCCTCCACTTT.

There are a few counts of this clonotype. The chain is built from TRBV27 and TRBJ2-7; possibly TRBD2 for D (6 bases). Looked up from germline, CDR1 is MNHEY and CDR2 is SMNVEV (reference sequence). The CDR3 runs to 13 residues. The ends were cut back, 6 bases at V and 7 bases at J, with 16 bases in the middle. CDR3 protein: CASSRTSLGEQYV. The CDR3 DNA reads TGTGCCAGCAGCCGTACTAGCCTAGGGGAGCAGTACGTC.